This TCR beta chain comes out of a study of shared clonotypes between healthy human individuals. For this clone: Its antigen is unidentified.

Regarding the study as a whole: Apart from blood, nothing was sampled; tissue repertoires likely differ.

Once extracted for a subset, genomic DNA was divided evenly among several immunoSEQ plates. Some clones are missing from TCRdb's copy, which holds only in-frame ones; the method was immunoSEQ multiplex PCR. This sample has around 2,000,000 clones, with roughly 96% found just once. The CDR3 covers 14 residues. CDR1 and CDR2 from the germline V gene are KGHSH and LQKENI. Trimming took 3 bases from V and 10 from J, leaving 18 bases between them. The V call is TRBV18, the J call TRBJ1-2; D unclear. The source material was naive CD4+ T cells sorted from blood. The subset was: CD45RA+ positively selected. This clonotype was obtained from a man aged 18 to 29 in good health. The CDR3 spells CASSPSTPGLYYTF. The CDR3 DNA reads as TGTGCCAGCTCACCTTCTACGCCAGGTCTATACTACACCTTC.